The source of this T cell receptor beta chain is a study of CD4 T cells in relation to SARS-CoV-2 and coronaviruses. As concerns this clone: Its antigen remains unidentified.

V lost 4 bases, J lost 3 bases, and 5 bases lay in between. Germline CDR1 reads SNHLY; CDR2 reads FYNNEI. This CDR3 is 12 amino acids long. This table comes from immunoSEQ multiplex PCR, and its TCRdb copy is limited to in-frame clones, with some not included. Of about 31,000 clones listed, less than 80% were seen once; the top ten hold around an eighth. Before the COVID-19 pandemic, during about 2010-2018, CD4+ T cells were taken from unexposed donors. After about 10 days of culture, CD4+ T cells were isolated. Testing used SARS-CoV-2 S/N and four cold-coronavirus spikes on unexposed-donor CD4+ T cells, cells permitting. PBMCs were plated at 1.5 million to 2.5 million per well in IL-2-containing medium.

The specimen was CD4+ T cells from PBMCs, cultured in vitro. The chain carries TRBV2 and TRBJ2-3; unclear D gene. The receptor comes from a human donor in good health. The CDR3 sequence: CASSVATDTQYF. For the CDR3, the DNA is TGTGCCAGCAGTGTGGCGACAGATACGCAGTATTTT.